The T cell receptor (beta chain) under discussion was sequenced for a study of T-cell reconstitution after alpha-beta-depleted transplantation in children. Whole-study findings and limits: The authors attributed T-cell counts and diversity one year after transplant mostly to newly produced T cells. The origin of alpha-beta T cells about two months after transplant was reportedly several hundred expanded graft clones.

V was cut by 4 bases and J by 5 bases, with 11 bases left in between. The CDR3 totals 14 residues. Germline values: CDR1 KGHSH, CDR2 LQKENI. Construction of the TCRbeta library involved unique molecular identifiers. TCRdb analysed the PCR reads with MiXCR anew, one entry per CDR3 protein. The sample gives approximately 650,000 distinct CDR3 sequences, roughly 13% of which show up once; 0.79% is in the top ten. The sample holds a few counts of this clonotype. Its antigen is unidentified. This chain links TRBV18 with TRBJ1-4; possible D gene TRBD1, 5 bases. This TCR was sampled from a girl between 2 and 10 years old with congenital amegakaryocytic thrombocytopenia, due to receive a stem cell transplant. The starting material was PBMCs, obtained before TCRalphabeta/CD19-depleted stem cell transplant. CDR3: CASSRAGFNEKLFF. CDR3 DNA: TGTGCCAGCTCACGGGCAGGGTTCAATGAAAAACTGTTTTTT.